A single T cell receptor (beta chain) is shown here with its context. Its antigen is as yet unknown. This sample stems from a study of T cell responses to AZD1222 COVID-19 vaccine. As for the study in general: The analysis combined second doses at about 4 or about 12 weeks.

Findings of the study overall: Repertoire sampling occurred only after the peak T cell response.

Germline values: CDR1 MNHEY, CDR2 SVGAGI. The CDR3 has 14 residues. Trimming left V 7 bases short and J 0 bases short, with 10 bases between. Some clones are missing from TCRdb's copy, which holds only in-frame ones; the method was immunoSEQ multiplex PCR. The sample has about 120,000 clones, over 75% seen once; the top ten hold 7.5%. The specimen comprised peripheral blood, sampled on day 0 of AZD1222 vaccination. The chain uses TRBV6-5 and TRBJ1-5, with a tentative D call TRBD1 (5 bases). The receptor comes from an adult in good health. The DNA of the CDR3 is TGTGCCAGCACAGGGCCTTATAGCAATCAGCCCCAGCATTTT. It codes for CASTGPYSNQPQHF.